This TCR beta chain came from a study of blood T cell repertoires in COVID-19. Overall study context: Samples representing acute and convalescent COVID-19 were sourced from the United States, Italy and Spain. From T cells, B-cell-depleted T cells, or PBMCs came the material, which was cDNA or gDNA.

J lost 0 bases, V lost 4 bases, and 7 bases had no gene match. Germline CDR1 and CDR2: SGHRS and YFSETQ. This CDR3 comprises 15 residues. Original processing methods: Scientists estimated how many nucleated cells there were by amplifying reference gene primers. Only in-frame clones appear in the TCRdb table, and some are missing; sequencing was by immunoSEQ multiplex PCR. That table is the source of V, J and clone size, and D and trimming were worked out from the DNA. Of 130,000 to 150,000 clones in the sample, about nine tenths are singletons; the top ten hold approximately 6.1%. The source is an elderly man with acute or convalescent COVID-19. This chain uses TRBV5-1 with TRBJ2-7, with TRBD2 identical over 7 bases. The material sequenced was peripheral blood. The CDR3 spells CASSLASGSSYEQYF. CDR3 in DNA: TGCGCCAGCAGCCTAGCTAGCGGTAGCTCCTACGAGCAGTACTTC.